What follows describes a single TCR beta chain. This CDR3 comprises 14 residues. From germline, CDR1 is MNHEY and CDR2 SMNVEV (reference sequence). Trimming stripped 10 bases from V and 3 bases from J, with 18 bases between. This specimen belongs to a study of blood T cell repertoires in COVID-19. Study-wide background: There were acute and convalescent COVID-19 samples, and they came from the United States, Italy and Spain.

Clones were sequenced by immunoSEQ multiplex PCR, and TCRdb holds only the in-frame ones, with some missing. The sample has about 190,000 clones; roughly 82% are singletons. The cohort comprised adults aged roughly 18 to 100 years residing in approximately 22 US areas. Donors were grouped by their self-reported clinical history. Sequencing was carried out using PBMCs or T cells enriched from blood (not recorded which). The chain recombines TRBV27 with TRBJ1-2; perhaps TRBD1 as D (5 bases). The TCR sequence derives from a man between 40 and 49 years old with acute COVID-19. CDR3 protein: CATPLQGLHYGYTF. The CDR3 nucleotides are TGTGCCACCCCCCTCCAGGGCTTACACTATGGCTACACCTTC.